These T cell receptor beta chains were read from a single sample in a study of shared clonotypes between healthy human individuals. TCRdb's copy holds only in-frame clones and misses some; the assay was immunoSEQ multiplex PCR. The sample holds some 2,000,000 clones, 95% seen once. The specimen was naive CD4+ T cells sorted from blood. The receptors shown here come from a man younger than 35 in good health. CDR3s include the opening cysteine and the closing phenylalanine or tryptophan. Each record gives: J gene, V gene, CDR3 protein.

>TRBJ2-5|TRBV25-1
CASSARTSAETQYF
>TRBJ1-4|TRBV7-9
CASSGGLVAPNEKLFF
>TRBJ1-5|TRBV6-1
CASSGGQVNQPQHF
>TRBJ1-2|TRBV28
CASSSQYIYTF
>TRBJ2-1|TRBV4-3
CASSQDWREQFF
>TRBJ2-3|TRBV19
CASSIEQTTDTQYF
>TRBJ2-1|TRBV6-1
CASTVSPGVYNEQFF
>TRBJ2-2|TRBV5-1
CASSRLGQGNTGELFF
>TRBJ2-2|TRBV6-6
CATRRGGANTGELFF
>TRBJ2-6|TRBV6-1
CASNTGDGANVLTF